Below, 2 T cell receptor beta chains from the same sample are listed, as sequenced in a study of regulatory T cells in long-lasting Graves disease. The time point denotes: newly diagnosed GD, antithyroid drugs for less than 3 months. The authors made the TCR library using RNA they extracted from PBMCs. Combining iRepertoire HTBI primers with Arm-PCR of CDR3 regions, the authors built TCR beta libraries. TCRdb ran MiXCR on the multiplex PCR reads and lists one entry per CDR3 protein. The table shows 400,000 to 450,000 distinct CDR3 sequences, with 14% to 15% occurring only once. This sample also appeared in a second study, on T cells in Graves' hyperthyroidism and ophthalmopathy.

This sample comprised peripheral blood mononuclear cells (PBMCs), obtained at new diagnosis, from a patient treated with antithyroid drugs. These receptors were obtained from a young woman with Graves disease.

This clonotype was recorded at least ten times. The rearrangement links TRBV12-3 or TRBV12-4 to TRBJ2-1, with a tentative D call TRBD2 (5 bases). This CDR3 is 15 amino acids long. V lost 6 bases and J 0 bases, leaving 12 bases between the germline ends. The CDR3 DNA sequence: TGTGCCAGCAGGTCAGCGGATAGCTCCTACAATGAGCAGTTCTTC. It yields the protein CASRSADSSYNEQFF.

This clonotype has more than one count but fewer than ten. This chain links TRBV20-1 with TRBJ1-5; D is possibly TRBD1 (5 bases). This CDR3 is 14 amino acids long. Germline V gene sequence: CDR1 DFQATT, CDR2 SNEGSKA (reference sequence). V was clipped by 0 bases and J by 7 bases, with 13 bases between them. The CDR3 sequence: CSAREGGGAQPQHF. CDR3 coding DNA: TGCAGTGCTAGAGAGGGAGGTGGGGCCCAGCCCCAGCATTTT.